These 17 T cell receptor beta chains share one sample of origin, sequenced in a study of blood T cells in healthy people across ages. Using a J-beta primer mix together with a sample-barcoded 5' primer, a second PCR was run for about 7 to 12 cycles. TCRdb itself ran the 5' RACE reads through MiXCR, one entry per CDR3 protein. The table records approximately 790,000 distinct CDR3 sequences, about 62% of them present only once. Sequencing was done on a sample of blood. The origin of the receptors is a man under 40 in good health.

The V call is TRBV29-1, the J call TRBJ1-2, with D possibly TRBD1 on 5 matching bases. Germline values: CDR1 SQVTM, CDR2 ANQGSEA. Trimming took off 3 bases at V and 8 bases at J, with 10 bases between the two ends. The CDR3 covers 11 residues. The CDR3 loop reads CSVERDLGYTF. CDR3 DNA sequence: TGCAGCGTTGAGCGGGACTTAGGCTACACCTTC.

The gene calls are TRBV4-3 and TRBJ1-5; D is possibly TRBD1 (6 bases). V was clipped by 0 bases and J by 5 bases, with 11 bases between them. The CDR3 is made up of 15 amino acids. Germline loops: CDR1 LGHNA, CDR2 YSLEER. The CDR3 DNA reads as TGCGCCAGCAGCCAAGATCGGTCAGGGGATCAGCCCCAGCATTTT. Amino acids: CASSQDRSGDQPQHF.

This clonotype turned up a few times. The V call is TRBV12-3 or TRBV12-4, the J call TRBJ1-5; 9 bases are a match to TRBD1. This CDR3 is 15 amino acids long. The V segment lost 6 bases and the J segment 3 bases; nucleotides outside the gene matches: 6. The CDR3 sequence is CASRPGQGYNQPQHF. The CDR3 DNA is TGTGCCAGCAGGCCGGGACAGGGATACAATCAGCCCCAGCATTTT.

The V call is TRBV28, the J call TRBJ1-5; D is possibly TRBD1 (5 bases). Trimming left V 6 bases short and J 6 bases short, with 18 bases between. The CDR3 loop spans 15 amino acids. The germline gives CDR1 MDHEN, CDR2 SYDVKM. The DNA of the CDR3 is TGTGCCAGCAGACTCGGACCGGGCGGGGGTCAGCCCCAGCATTTT. Translating it yields CASRLGPGGGQPQHF.

This chain links TRBV20-1 with TRBJ2-5, with D perhaps matching TRBD2 (6 bases). Germline V gene lookup returns CDR1 DFQATT and CDR2 SNEGSKA (reference sequence). CDR3 length: 14 amino acids. Trimming shortened V by 3 bases and J by 11 bases, and 22 bases separated the two germline ends. Here the CDR3 reads CSASLAPFSYKQYF. CDR3 coding DNA: TGCAGTGCTAGTCTAGCGCCATTTTCCTACAAGCAGTACTTC.

A remark on this clonotype: One end of the junction is discordant with germline, which a read error may explain. The chain uses TRBV5-6 and TRBJ1-4; unclear D gene. Germline V gene data show CDR1 as SGHDT and CDR2 as YYEEEE. The length of the CDR3 is 13 residues. This CDR3 reads CVSTSLLYEKLFF. The CDR3 DNA is TGTGTCAGCACCTCACTCTTGTACGAAAAACTGTTTTTT.

This clonotype was picked up one time. One end of the junction varies from germline; a read error may be responsible. CDR3 protein: CASSPQGQGLWGYIF. DNA of the CDR3: TGCGCCAGCAGCCCCCAGGGCCAAGGCCTCTGGGGCTACATCTTC. The chain uses TRBV4-3 and TRBJ1-2, with D possibly matching TRBD1 (5 bases). This CDR3 comprises 15 residues. Germline CDR1 is LGHNA and CDR2 is YSLEER.

The chain couples TRBV11-2 to TRBJ2-5; 7 bases fit TRBD1. The J call may be mistaken, given a closer DNA end match to TRBJ2-4. Germline V gene data show CDR1 as SGHAT and CDR2 as FQNNGV. CDR3 length equals 15 residues. The CDR3 DNA is TGTGCCAGCAGCCCTCCTCCGGACAGGAGGAACATTCAGTACTTC. Translation gives CASSPPPDRRNIQYF.

This clonotype was seen a handful of times. CDR3 sequence (DNA): TGTGCCAGCAGTTACTCCTCATTACTAGCCGGGACTTTCTACAATGAGCAGTTCTTC. This translates into CASSYSSLLAGTFYNEQFF. The chain carries TRBV6-2 or TRBV6-3 and TRBJ2-1, with D maybe TRBD2 (6 bases). CDR3 length equals 19 residues. Trimming took off 0 bases at V and 3 bases at J, with 21 bases between the two ends. Germline CDR1 reads MNHEY; CDR2 reads SVGEGT.

This clonotype was recorded a few times. J is TRBJ2-5 and V is TRBV7-9; 8 nucleotides match TRBD1. The J call may be incorrect, as the DNA end agrees better with TRBJ2-7. CDR1 and CDR2 (germline): SEHNR, FQNEAQ (reference sequence). CDR3 length: 14 amino acids. CDR3 DNA: TGTGCCAGCAGCGCCTCCGGGACAGGTTACGAGCAGTACTTC. Translated, it gives CASSASGTGYEQYF.

The chain links TRBV7-9 to TRBJ1-1; D is possibly TRBD1 (6 bases). Germline values: CDR1 SEHNR, CDR2 FQNEAQ (reference sequence). Trimming left V 2 bases short and J 3 bases short, with 16 bases between. CDR3 length: 16 residues. Written as DNA, the CDR3 is TGTGCCAGCAGCTTATCACGGACGGGGGCGGACACTGAAGCTTTCTTT. Its protein product is CASSLSRTGADTEAFF. The full variable domain, its missing parts supplied by reference TRBV7-9 and TRBJ1-1, is DTGVSQNPRHKITKRGQNVTFRCDPISEHNRLYWYRQTLGQGPEFLTYFQNEAQLEKSRLLSDRFSAERPKGSFSTLEIQRTEQGDSAMYLCASSLSRTGADTEAFFGQGTRLTVV.

This clonotype was counted at least ten times. This chain uses TRBV7-9 with TRBJ2-5; 14 bases map to TRBD2. The CDR3 spans 16 residues. Losses at the gene ends were 6 bases for V and 5 bases for J; bases not matched to a gene: 8. Germline CDR1 is SEHNR and CDR2 is FQNEAQ (reference sequence). CDR3 in DNA: TGTGCCAGCAGTACCCTCGGACTAGCGGGGGGTGAGACCCAGTACTTC. Residues: CASSTLGLAGGETQYF.

V gene TRBV28 combines with J gene TRBJ2-7; tentative D call: TRBD1 (5 bases). In germline, CDR1 is MDHEN, CDR2 SYDVKM. V was clipped by 6 bases and J by 0 bases, with 15 bases between them. This CDR3 comprises 15 residues. CDR3 region: CASSPSGRSSYEQYF. The DNA of the CDR3 is TGTGCCAGCAGCCCCTCAGGGCGCAGCTCCTACGAGCAGTACTTC.

Details on this clonotype: A much larger clone lies a single base off, so this may be a read error. The chain uses TRBV7-9 and TRBJ2-1; 11 nucleotides align to TRBD2. The DNA matches TRBJ2-7 better at its end, which makes the J call doubtful. Germline V gene lookup returns CDR1 SEHNR and CDR2 FQNEAQ (reference sequence). The CDR3 spans 15 residues. The CDR3 DNA is TGTGCCAGCAGCAAGACTAGCGGGGACTACAATGAGCAGTACTTC. As protein: CASSKTSGDYNEQYF.

This chain joins TRBV5-5 and TRBJ1-1; D ambiguous. V lost 0 bases, J lost 3 bases, and 6 bases lay in between. The CDR3 spans 13 residues. The germline CDR1 and CDR2 sequences are SGHKS and YYEKEE (reference sequence). This CDR3 reads CASSLEPYTEAFF. The CDR3 DNA sequence: TGTGCCAGCAGCTTGGAGCCTTACACTGAAGCTTTCTTT.

The chain employs TRBV20-1 and TRBJ2-7; 12 nucleotides match TRBD1. J gave up 5 bases and V 0 bases, and 5 bases lay outside the gene matches. This CDR3 has 15 amino acids. Germline assignment: CDR1 DFQATT and CDR2 SNEGSKA (reference sequence). The CDR3 DNA is TGCAGTGCTAGAGATGGGGGACAGGGGGCTGACGAGCAGTACTTC. It encodes CSARDGGQGADEQYF.

The chain uses TRBV7-9 and TRBJ2-5, with 10 nucleotides matching TRBD1. The germline CDR1 and CDR2 sequences are SEHNR and FQNEAQ (reference sequence). The CDR3 has 17 amino acids. The ends lost 5 bases at V and 5 bases at J; junction bases unmatched: 14. The chain's CDR3 is CASSDDVGQGQGETQYF. CDR3 nucleotide sequence: TGTGCCAGCAGCGACGATGTGGGACAGGGGCAAGGCGAGACCCAGTACTTC. Full variable domain (outside the CDR3, taken from reference TRBV7-9 and TRBJ2-5): DTGVSQNPRHKITKRGQNVTFRCDPISEHNRLYWYRQTLGQGPEFLTYFQNEAQLEKSRLLSDRFSAERPKGSFSTLEIQRTEQGDSAMYLCASSDDVGQGQGETQYFGPGTRLLVL.